These 29 T cell receptor beta chains were all obtained from the same sample, sequenced in a study of shared clonotypes between healthy human individuals. Produced via immunoSEQ multiplex PCR; TCRdb's table is partial and in-frame only. The profile shows a few million clones, about 92% of them singletons. Input material: naive CD4+ T cells from PBMCs. Subset meaning: CD45RA+ positively selected. Receptors were obtained from a man aged 18 to 30 in good health. Some clones in this sample may be carry-over from other donors' samples.

The chain is built from TRBV18 and TRBJ1-1; D remains ambiguous. Deletions cut 6 bases from V and 1 base from J, with 9 bases between. This CDR3 is 13 amino acids long. The germline gives CDR1 KGHSH, CDR2 LQKENI. CDR3 bases: TGTGCCAGCTCCGGCAGCCAGAACACTGAAGCTTTCTTT. Its protein is CASSGSQNTEAFF.

The chain combines TRBV7-2 with TRBJ2-1; a possible D gene is TRBD1 (5 bases). The CDR3 contains 15 residues. Germline CDR1 is SGHTA and CDR2 is FQGNSA. V dropped 1 base and J dropped 3 bases, with 10 bases sitting between them. The CDR3 loop is CASSLVGQGYNEQFF. The DNA of the CDR3 is TGTGCCAGCAGCTTAGTAGGGCAGGGCTACAATGAGCAGTTCTTC.

The table lists this clone with a count of one. This chain joins TRBV27 and TRBJ1-4, with D maybe TRBD1 (6 bases). The ends were cut back, 6 bases at V and 9 bases at J, with 20 bases in the middle. The CDR3 contains 15 residues. Per germline, CDR1 MNHEY and CDR2 SMNVEV (reference sequence). CDR3 nucleotides: TGTGCCAGCAGCCTAAGGGAGACAGGTCTAAAAAAACTGTTTTTT. Translated: CASSLRETGLKKLFF.

The chain carries TRBV10-3 and TRBJ2-1; 9 bases are a match to TRBD1. The germline V gene has CDR1 ENHRY and CDR2 SYGVKD. The CDR3 runs to 14 residues. The junction had 9 bases not matched to a gene; V was cut back by 10 bases and J by 5 bases. The CDR3 DNA follows: TGTGCCACGGTCCCGGGACAGGGTCACAATGAGCAGTTCTTC. Its protein product is CATVPGQGHNEQFF.

This chain joins TRBV5-4 and TRBJ1-4, with a weak D call TRBD1 (5 bases). The CDR3 is made up of 14 amino acids. Germline V gene lookup returns CDR1 SGHNT and CDR2 YYREEE (reference sequence). Deletions cut 0 bases from V and 6 bases from J, with 9 bases between. For the CDR3, the DNA is TGTGCCAGCAGCTTGGGGACACGAGATGAAAAACTGTTTTTT. This encodes CASSLGTRDEKLFF.

This chain uses TRBV11-2 with TRBJ1-4; D is undetermined. This CDR3 contains 15 residues. V was clipped by 5 bases and J by 8 bases, with 18 bases between them. Germline-derived CDR1 and CDR2 are SGHAT and FQNNGV. The CDR3 sequence: CASSTHPWESEKLFF. CDR3 coding DNA: TGTGCCAGCAGCACCCACCCGTGGGAAAGCGAAAAACTGTTTTTT.

This chain connects TRBV10-3 to TRBJ1-1, with D perhaps matching TRBD1 (6 bases). The CDR3 sequence is 15 residues long. V shed 3 bases and J shed 0 bases, with 11 bases lying between them. Germline V gene sequence: CDR1 ENHRY, CDR2 SYGVKD. The CDR3 spells CAISEMGQVNTEAFF. CDR3 DNA: TGTGCCATCAGTGAAATGGGACAAGTGAACACTGAAGCTTTCTTT.

This clone was seen only a few times. The chain has TRBV9 and TRBJ1-1; D is possibly TRBD1 (5 bases). The V gene's germline CDR1 is SGDLS and CDR2 YYNGEE. This CDR3 has 16 residues. The V and J ends lost 0 bases and 5 bases respectively, with 17 bases between them. The CDR3 here is CASSVDGTVAGTEAFF. CDR3 coding DNA: TGTGCCAGCAGCGTAGACGGGACCGTCGCTGGGACTGAAGCTTTCTTT. Full variable domain (rest looked up from reference TRBV9 and TRBJ1-1): DSGVTQTPKHLITATGQRVTLRCSPRSGDLSVYWYQQSLDQGLQFLIQYYNGEERAKGNILERFSAQQFPDLHSELNLSSLELGDSALYFCASSVDGTVAGTEAFFGQGTRLTVV.

The V and J genes are TRBV7-6 and TRBJ2-2, with no clear D. Per germline, CDR1 SGHVS and CDR2 FNYEAQ. CDR3 length: 12 residues. Between the trimmed V and J ends, which lost 1 base and 6 bases, there was a span of 3 bases. CDR3 in DNA: TGTGCCAGCAGCTTAGTTCCCGGGGAGCTGTTTTTT. It translates to CASSLVPGELFF.

On this clone: The identical CDR3 is also encoded by other nucleotide sequences in the sample. The V and J genes are TRBV19 and TRBJ2-7, with unresolved D. The CDR3 covers 13 residues. V shed 4 bases and J shed 0 bases, with 7 bases lying between them. From germline, CDR1 is LNHDA and CDR2 SQIVND (reference sequence). The CDR3 region has the DNA TGTGCCAGTAGTAGGCAGACCTCCTACGAGCAGTACTTC. This translates into CASSRQTSYEQYF.

The genes are TRBV28 and TRBJ1-1; D ambiguous. The germline V and J ends were trimmed by 3 bases and 0 bases, with 8 bases remaining between them. CDR3 size: 14 residues. Germline loops: CDR1 MDHEN, CDR2 SYDVKM. CDR3 loop: CASSLDHVNTEAFF. DNA for the CDR3: TGTGCCAGCAGTTTGGACCATGTGAACACTGAAGCTTTCTTT.

The gene calls are TRBV5-1 and TRBJ2-2, with 9 bases that match TRBD2. After removal of 3 bases from V and 1 base from J, the junction contained 4 bases not matched to a gene. Looked up from germline, CDR1 is SGHRS and CDR2 is YFSETQ. This CDR3 is built from 16 residues. CDR3 in amino acids: CASSYISGGNTGELFF. The CDR3 DNA reads TGCGCCAGCAGCTATATTAGCGGGGGGAACACCGGGGAGCTGTTTTTT.

The genes are TRBV5-1 and TRBJ1-4; D is undetermined. Trimming pared 7 bases from V and 0 bases from J, leaving 13 bases between. CDR1 and CDR2 (germline): SGHRS, YFSETQ. CDR3 length: 15 residues. CDR3 coding DNA: TGCGCCAGCCACTCGGGTACGGCAACTAATGAAAAACTGTTTTTT. Encoded protein: CASHSGTATNEKLFF.

The chain carries TRBV6-4 and TRBJ2-2; D assignment may be TRBD1 or TRBD2 (5 bases each). Germline CDR1 is MRHNA and CDR2 is SNTAGT. Trimming pared 5 bases from V and 6 bases from J, leaving 19 bases between. CDR3 length: 16 residues. The CDR3 region has the DNA TGTGCCAGCAGTCAAGAGAGACCGCAGGGACCCGGGGAGCTGTTTTTT. Translated: CASSQERPQGPGELFF.

The chain carries TRBV18 and TRBJ2-5, with D perhaps TRBD1 (5 bases). Trimming pared 2 bases from V and 5 bases from J, leaving 15 bases between. In germline, CDR1 is KGHSH, CDR2 LQKENI. The CDR3 runs to 15 residues. The CDR3 region is CASSPWAGLAETQYF. CDR3 nucleotides: TGTGCCAGCTCACCATGGGCAGGGTTGGCTGAGACCCAGTACTTC.

The chain recombines TRBV5-6 with TRBJ2-3, with 8 bases lining up with TRBD1. CDR3 length equals 17 residues. Trimming took 1 base from V and 2 from J; bases not matched to a gene: 9. Germline CDR1 SGHDT, CDR2 YYEEEE. The CDR3 spells CASSLRVTGGTTDTQYF. CDR3 in DNA: TGTGCCAGCAGCTTGCGAGTTACAGGGGGTACCACAGATACGCAGTATTTT.

A remark on this clone: Additional DNA sequences in this sample encode the identical CDR3. This chain connects TRBV6-6 to TRBJ1-5, with 10 nucleotides matching TRBD1. The CDR3 spans 15 residues. Germline values: CDR1 MNHNY, CDR2 SVGAGI (reference sequence). Losses at the gene ends were 6 bases for V and 4 bases for J; bases not matched to a gene: 6. The CDR3 sequence: CASSPGQGRNQPQHF. The CDR3 DNA is TGTGCCAGCAGCCCGGGACAGGGGCGTAATCAGCCCCAGCATTTT.

This chain connects TRBV4-3 to TRBJ2-7; 9 bases map to TRBD2. J was trimmed by 2 bases and V by 1 base; bases with no gene match: 3. This CDR3 has 15 amino acids. Germline assignment: CDR1 LGHNA and CDR2 YSLEER. In DNA, the CDR3 is TGCGCCAGCAGCCAAGGGACTAGCGAACCCTACGAGCAGTACTTC. Protein sequence: CASSQGTSEPYEQYF.

J is TRBJ2-5 and V is TRBV10-1; 13 bases fit TRBD2. V gave up 5 bases and J gave up 1 base; unmatched junction bases: 10. CDR3 length: 18 residues. Germline lookup yields CDR1 WNHNN and CDR2 SYGVQD (reference sequence). Written as DNA, the CDR3 is TGCGCCAGCAGTTTCGGGACTAGCGGGACATATAGCCAAGAGACCCAGTACTTC. Translation: CASSFGTSGTYSQETQYF.

The gene calls are TRBV25-1 and TRBJ2-1, with 7 bases identical to TRBD2. Germline V gene data show CDR1 as MGHDK and CDR2 as SYGVNS. The CDR3 extends over 15 amino acids. V shed 2 bases and J 2 bases; nucleotides not matched to a gene: 3. The CDR3 loop reads CASSEASGPYNEQFF. In DNA form, the CDR3 reads TGTGCCAGCAGTGAAGCTAGCGGACCCTACAATGAGCAGTTCTTC.

This chain joins TRBV27 and TRBJ1-5; 8 positions agree with TRBD1. Per germline, CDR1 MNHEY and CDR2 SMNVEV (reference sequence). The trim removed 5 bases at V and 3 bases at J, leaving 6 bases unmatched. This CDR3 spans 15 amino acids. CDR3 nucleotides: TGTGCCAGCAGTGGGGGACAGGCATACAATCAGCCCCAGCATTTT. Translating it yields CASSGGQAYNQPQHF.

The V and J genes are TRBV5-1 and TRBJ2-7; 10 bases are shared with TRBD1. The CDR3 is 13 residues long. Per the germline V gene, CDR1 is SGHRS and CDR2 is YFSETQ. V lost 4 bases and J lost 9; bases outside the gene matches: 7. The CDR3 DNA reads TGCGCCAGCAGCCCGGGACAGGGGCCCGGGCAGTACTTC. Translation gives CASSPGQGPGQYF.

J is TRBJ2-1 and V is TRBV27, with TRBD2 matching over 7 bases. Germline CDR1 reads MNHEY; CDR2 reads SMNVEV (reference sequence). After removal of 7 bases from V and 0 bases from J, the junction contained 15 bases not matched to a gene. The CDR3 contains 18 residues. CDR3 region: CASKSGEVRALSYNEQFF. Here the CDR3 DNA reads TGTGCCAGCAAGAGCGGGGAGGTACGGGCCCTCTCCTACAATGAGCAGTTCTTC.

The V call is TRBV28, the J call TRBJ1-3; 8 nucleotides match TRBD1. With 5 bases clipped from V and 2 bases from J, the junction kept 8 bases outside the gene matches. This CDR3 spans 16 amino acids. From germline, CDR1 is MDHEN and CDR2 SYDVKM. The CDR3, as DNA: TGTGCCAGCAGTATGAGGGCAGGGGGCGCTGGAAACACCATATATTTT. Its translation: CASSMRAGGAGNTIYF.

Turning to this clone: Other DNA variants within this sample encode the same CDR3. V and J are TRBV18 and TRBJ2-7; 13 bases match TRBD2. The J segment lost 1 base and the V segment lost 2 bases, leaving 2 bases of the junction unmatched. Germline-derived CDR1 and CDR2 are KGHSH and LQKENI. This CDR3 comprises 16 residues. The CDR3 coding sequence is TGTGCCAGCTCACCAGGACTAGCGGGAGTTTCCTACGAGCAGTACTTC. This encodes CASSPGLAGVSYEQYF.

The chain has TRBV28 and TRBJ2-7; weak D call: TRBD2 (5 bases). CDR3 length: 14 residues. Germline assignment: CDR1 MDHEN and CDR2 SYDVKM. Trimming shortened V by 8 bases and J by 0 bases, and 14 bases separated the two germline ends. CDR3 DNA sequence: TGTGCCAGCGGACCCGCGGGCCTCTCCTACGAGCAGTACTTC. Translation gives CASGPAGLSYEQYF.

Written as DNA, the CDR3 is TGTGCCAGCGCAGGGGGGTATGGCTACACCTTC. Encoded protein: CASAGGYGYTF. The V call is TRBV25-1, the J call TRBJ1-2; 7 bases align to TRBD1. This CDR3 spans 11 amino acids. After removal of 8 bases from V and 5 bases from J, the junction contained 2 bases not matched to a gene. Germline V gene lookup returns CDR1 MGHDK and CDR2 SYGVNS.

Written as DNA, the CDR3 is TGCGCCAGCAGCCAAGGAACTCCAGCGGGCGCCAAAAACATTCAGTACTTC. This translates into CASSQGTPAGAKNIQYF. This chain connects TRBV4-1 to TRBJ2-4; tentative D call: TRBD2 (6 bases). The CDR3 spans 17 residues. Germline-derived CDR1 and CDR2 are MGHRA and YSYEKL. V was pared by 1 base and J by 1 base, with 14 bases between.

The count of this clone is one. V is TRBV27 and J is TRBJ2-1, with a weak D call TRBD2 (6 bases). Trimming took off 5 bases at V and 0 bases at J, with 14 bases between the two ends. The length of the CDR3 is 16 residues. Germline V gives CDR1 MNHEY, CDR2 SMNVEV (reference sequence). As DNA, the CDR3 is TGTGCCAGCAGTCCCGGGACTTGGAGCTCCTACAATGAGCAGTTCTTC. Translating it yields CASSPGTWSSYNEQFF.